This T cell receptor beta chain was identified during a study of identical twins (dated by TCRdb to about 2016). A note on the overall study: The study deep-sequenced TCR alpha and beta repertoires from monozygotic twins, unrelated adults of various ages and cord blood to test whether fetal clonotypes persist. To rule out contamination, the twin experiments were replicated at different times with different library preparation protocols.

Library construction relied on 5' RACE. The sequencer listed for this sample is Illumina HiSeq 2000. Template switching added a universal primer binding site, and the final cDNA carried a unique molecular identifier that allowed TCR cDNA molecules to be counted accurately. Specific primers in the conserved constant-segment region were used to synthesize first-strand cDNA for TCR alpha and beta chains. Each cDNA library was double barcoded, with a SMART-Mk sample barcode plus Illumina barcodes, to control for contamination. TruSeq adapter sequences and Illumina sample barcodes were added in two successive PCR steps. TCR alpha and beta cDNA libraries were sequenced on the Illumina HiSeq platform with custom primers. Turning to the authors' computational methods: Raw reads were processed with MiGEC to extract unique molecular identifiers, and MiXCR was used to determine CDR3 positions. Recombination models were inferred per individual with the repgenHMM and IGoR tools using an EM algorithm. The analysis of shared clonotypes was done with the tcR package in R, with sharing normalized by the product of cloneset sizes. To study raw recombination without the effects of thymic and clonal selection, out-of-frame nonproductive sequences were analyzed. TCRdb reprocessing: public reads trimmed at Q25 with fastp, clones called with MiXCR, in-frame beta chains kept. Entries that share a CDR3 protein sequence are merged under the most common genes and DNA. The V and J calls, along with clone size, are taken from TCRdb and not from the paper's own processing. The sample table lists 700,000 or so distinct CDR3 sequences, around 8.6% of them with a count of one. 0.98% of the sample lies in the top ten.

This clonotype has only a few counts. No antigen is known for it. Base-call qualities are not available, and no considerably larger clone is one nucleotide away. Overall study results and their limits: Recombination models systematically underestimated out-of-frame TCR alpha sharing in monozygotic twins but agreed with sharing between unrelated individuals. Abundant cord blood beta clonotypes carried fewer insertions; young adult naive repertoires showed a weaker similar trend, while memory repertoires showed none. Zero-insertion analyses could be partly confounded by invariant T cells such as MAIT and iNKT, although diverse VJ usage argued against such confounding for most clonotypes. The excess sharing between twins in beta out-of-frame sequences was weaker because fewer shared sequences reduced the signal-to-noise ratio. Because the same donors could not be followed over many years, conclusions were based on cross-sectional statistical analysis. Compared with coincidental sharing between unrelated individuals, out-of-frame TCR alpha sequences shared between twins showed an excess of sequences with low generation probability.

Every donor was a healthy Caucasian. Three pairs of female monozygotic twins, all aged roughly 18 to 29 years, were included in the twin cohort. Peripheral blood mononuclear cells were the source from which RNA for the TCR libraries was isolated. These data were also filed under a second study, of yellow fever vaccine responses in identical twins. The second study's authors report: According to the authors, in identical twins the way T cells responded to vaccination appeared partly convergent and partly personalized. In the study, vaccine-responding T cell clones were precisely tracked in identical twins.

The sequence was obtained from a woman between 18 and 30 years old in good health. The sequencing sample was made of PBMCs.

The CDR3 reads CAIMRGRQTGELFF. Read as DNA, the sequence is TGTGCCATCATGAGGGGGCGCCAAACCGGGGAGCTGTTTTTT. The rearranged segments are TRBV10-3 and TRBJ2-2; TRBD1 lines up with 7 middle nucleotides. The germline V gene supplies CDR1 ENHRY and CDR2 SYGVKD. Including the terminal cysteine and phenylalanine, the CDR3 comprises 14 residues. Only the CDR3 DNA stays, 42 bases, in frame from base 1. V and J are trimmed by 7 bases and 5 bases, and the gene matches miss 7 bases of the junction.